A single sample gave rise to the 25 T cell receptor beta chains below, sequenced in a study of CD8+CD57+ T cells in acquired aplastic anemia (dated by TCRdb to about 2018). The sequencing machine was an Illumina HiSeq 2000. Genomic DNA was used as template for profiling of TCR beta VDJ combinations and CDR3 sequences. In-frame beta chains were kept once TCRdb had trimmed the public reads at Q25 with fastp and called clones with MiXCR. For every CDR3 protein sequence, its rows merge into one entry that carries the most common genes and DNA. The sample has 150,000 or so distinct CDR3 sequences on record, roughly 48% of them singletons. Roughly 1.1% of the sample is in the top ten clones. The patients picked for sequencing were ones in whom flow cytometry had shown an expansion of CD8+CD57+ cells. The sequencing sample was made of sorted CD4+, CD8+, or CD8+CD57+ T cells (not recorded which) from PBMCs. These TCRs come from a human donor with aplastic anemia.

This clonotype was detected many times. This rearrangement joins TRBV19 to TRBJ1-3; D is unresolved. Trimming took off 5 bases at V and 1 base at J, with 15 bases between the two ends. The length of the CDR3 is 16 residues. Germline loops: CDR1 LNHDA, CDR2 SQIVND (reference sequence). The CDR3 sequence is CASSPLILGSGNTIYF. In DNA form, the CDR3 reads TGTGCCAGTAGTCCCTTAATTCTAGGATCTGGAAACACCATATATTTT.

A remark on this clonotype: A much larger clone lies one base from this, so it may be a read error. The rearrangement joins TRBV20-1 to TRBJ2-1, with 8 positions matching TRBD2. CDR3 length: 13 amino acids. Germline CDR1 reads DFQATT; CDR2 reads SNEGSKA (reference sequence). In nucleotides, the CDR3 is TGCAGTGCTCGGGGGGGCTCCTACAATGAGCAGCTCTTC. This sequence encodes CSARGGSYNEQLF.

This clonotype has just a few counts. This sequence joins TRBV5-8 and TRBJ1-6; D is undetermined. The CDR3 is made up of 15 amino acids. The V gene's germline CDR1 is SGHTS and CDR2 YDEGEE. Trimming removed 0 bases from V and 8 bases from J, with 12 bases in between. The CDR3 is CASSLGFVAYSPLHF. The DNA of the CDR3 is TGTGCCAGCAGCTTGGGCTTTGTGGCCTATTCACCCCTCCACTTT.

The V and J genes are TRBV19 and TRBJ2-6; 7 bases agree with TRBD2. The CDR3 is made up of 15 amino acids. CDR1 is LNHDA, CDR2 SQIVND, per germline (reference sequence). After removal of 3 bases from V and 4 bases from J, the junction contained 3 bases not matched to a gene. This CDR3 reads CASSMGGTGANVLTF. CDR3 sequence (DNA): TGTGCCAGTAGTATGGGGGGGACGGGGGCCAACGTCCTGACTTTC. Together with reference TRBV19 and TRBJ2-6, the CDR3 gives the full variable domain: DGGITQSPKYLFRKEGQNVTLSCEQNLNHDAMYWYRQDPGQGLRLIYYSQIVNDFQKGDIAEGYSVSREKKESFPLTVTSAQKNPTAFYLCASSMGGTGANVLTFGAGSRLTVL.

This clonotype was found many times. The rearrangement uses TRBV12-3 or TRBV12-4 and TRBJ2-2, with a possible D match to TRBD1 (6 bases). The length of the CDR3 is 16 residues. Between the trimmed V and J ends, which lost 6 bases and 1 base, there was a span of 15 bases. CDR3 coding DNA: TGTGCCAGCAGCAAAACAGGGTTGAGGAACACCGGGGAGCTGTTTTTT. Protein: CASSKTGLRNTGELFF.

V is TRBV24-1 and J is TRBJ2-7; D is perhaps TRBD1 (6 bases). Germline CDR1 is KGHDR and CDR2 is SFDVKD. The CDR3 is 12 residues long. Trimming shortened V by 10 bases and J by 3 bases, and 12 bases separated the two germline ends. The CDR3 region has the DNA TGTGCCACAGGGGACACGGACTACGAGCAGTACTTC. It is translated as CATGDTDYEQYF.

This clonotype showed up many times. The rearrangement uses TRBV6-2 or TRBV6-3 and TRBJ1-1, with 9 nucleotides matching TRBD1. Germline assignment: CDR1 MNHEY and CDR2 SVGEGT. The CDR3 has 13 amino acids. V shed 6 bases, J shed 6 bases, and the junction held 5 bases outside the gene matches. CDR3 coding DNA: TGTGCCAGCAGCCGGACAGGGGCGGCTGAAGCTTTCTTT. Residues: CASSRTGAAEAFF.

Ten or more counts support this clonotype. The V call is TRBV11-3, the J call TRBJ2-3, with a weak D call TRBD2 (6 bases). The CDR3 runs to 14 residues. V was shortened by 4 bases and J by 0 bases, with 8 bases between the two germline ends. Germline CDR1 SGHNT, CDR2 YENEEA. CDR3 nucleotide sequence: TGTGCCAGCAGCTGGGACTCTAGCACAGATACGCAGTATTTT. It yields the protein CASSWDSSTDTQYF.

In its sample, this clonotype was seen many times. The rearrangement joins TRBV20-1 to TRBJ1-5; D might be TRBD1 (5 bases). The CDR3 consists of 16 residues. CDR1 is DFQATT, CDR2 SNEGSKA, per germline (reference sequence). Deletions cut 0 bases from V and 0 bases from J, with 12 bases between. This chain's CDR3 is CSARERGLFSNQPQHF. As DNA, the CDR3 is TGCAGTGCTAGAGAGCGGGGCCTTTTTAGCAATCAGCCCCAGCATTTT.

This clonotype was counted many times. The V call is TRBV3-1, the J call TRBJ2-5, with 9 bases that match TRBD1. CDR3 length: 15 amino acids. CDR1 and CDR2 from the germline V gene are LGHDT and YNNKEL (reference sequence). J was trimmed by 3 bases and V by 3 bases; bases with no gene match: 5. CDR3 coding DNA: TGTGCCAGCAGCCATTTCCGGGACAGGGAAGAGACCCAGTACTTC. As protein: CASSHFRDREETQYF.

Regarding this clonotype: As the CDR3 is not closed by the conserved phenylalanine or tryptophan, this likely results from a read error. This sequence joins TRBV15 and TRBJ2-5; D gene unclear. Between the trimmed V and J ends, which lost 3 bases and 6 bases, there was a span of 11 bases. Germline V gene sequence: CDR1 LNHNV, CDR2 YYDKDF (reference sequence). This CDR3 region has 13 residues. The CDR3 DNA follows: TGTGCCACCAGCAGCCGAACTGAAAAGACCCAGTACATC. Residues: CATSSRTEKTQYI.

A note on this clonotype: A much larger clone sits a single nucleotide away, making a read error possible. The V call is TRBV12-2, the J call TRBJ1-5. TRBV12-2 corresponds to a pseudogene. The CDR3 has 14 residues. CDR3 nucleotide sequence: TGTGCAAGTCGCCTAGCCCGGAGAGGGCAGCCCCAGCATTTT. Its translation: CASRLARRGQPQHF.

This clonotype was observed a few times. CDR3 bases: TGTGCCAGCAGTGAAGGGACTCCCTTCCACGAGCAGTACTTC. It is translated as CASSEGTPFHEQYF. The V gene is TRBV2, the J gene TRBJ2-7; maybe TRBD2 (5 bases). CDR3 length: 14 residues. Germline V gives CDR1 SNHLY, CDR2 FYNNEI. The V and J ends lost 1 base and 5 bases respectively, with 12 bases between them.

This clonotype has a handful of counts. This sequence joins TRBV2 and TRBJ2-1, with a weak D call TRBD2 (7 bases). This CDR3 contains 18 residues. Trimming removed 4 bases from V and 7 bases from J, with 26 bases in between. The germline CDR1 and CDR2 sequences are SNHLY and FYNNEI. CDR3 DNA sequence: TGTGCCAGCAGTGCTAGCCCATCGAGGGGGGGGCTTAGGAATGAGCAGTTCTTC. This encodes CASSASPSRGGLRNEQFF.

This clonotype appeared many times. This rearrangement joins TRBV19 to TRBJ2-1, with 10 positions matching TRBD2. The V and J ends lost 0 bases and 9 bases, in that order; junction bases with no gene match: 8. Germline CDR1 LNHDA, CDR2 SQIVND (reference sequence). The CDR3 loop spans 16 amino acids. This chain's CDR3 is CASSIDGLAVPSEQFF. The CDR3 DNA reads as TGTGCCAGTAGTATAGACGGACTAGCGGTACCTAGTGAGCAGTTCTTC.

In its sample, this clonotype was seen many times. The chain links TRBV5-6 to TRBJ2-1; the D is unclear. The CDR3 contains 13 residues. Trimming shortened V by 1 base and J by 9 bases, and 11 bases separated the two germline ends. The germline V gene has CDR1 SGHDT and CDR2 YYEEEE. CDR3 sequence: CASSLRLVGEQFF. The CDR3 nucleotides are TGTGCCAGCAGCTTGAGGTTAGTTGGTGAGCAGTTCTTC.

With respect to this clonotype: Mismatch with germline at one junction end may stem from a read error. V gene TRBV5-6 combines with J gene TRBJ2-1; weak D call: TRBD1 (6 bases). The CDR3 loop spans 19 amino acids. In germline, CDR1 is SGHDT, CDR2 YYEEEE. CDR3 nucleotide sequence: TGTGCCAGCGGCTTGAAAGGGACACCGAGCTACCTTTCCTACAATGAGCAGTTCTTC. Its translation is CASGLKGTPSYLSYNEQFF.

CDR3 sequence reads: CASSLVYRTYEQYF. CDR3 sequence (DNA): TGTGCCAGCAGCTTAGTCTACAGGACCTACGAGCAGTACTTC. This chain connects TRBV7-6 to TRBJ2-7; D perhaps matches TRBD1 (5 bases). The V end was cut by 1 base, the J end by 2 bases, with 9 bases between. Germline assignment: CDR1 SGHVS and CDR2 FNYEAQ. The CDR3 covers 14 residues. The complete variable domain, with remaining parts taken from reference TRBV7-6 and TRBJ2-7, reads GAGVSQSPRYKVTKRGQDVALRCDPISGHVSLYWYRQALGQGPEFLTYFNYEAQQDKSGLPNDRFSAERPEGSISTLTIQRTEQRDSAMYRCASSLVYRTYEQYFGPGTRLTVT.

This clonotype was observed many times. The gene calls are TRBV10-3 and TRBJ1-2; D not certain. Germline values: CDR1 ENHRY, CDR2 SYGVKD. The CDR3 contains 15 residues. V shed 0 bases and J shed 5 bases, with 13 bases lying between them. The CDR3 DNA reads TGTGCCATCAGTGAGTCGCGGGATCTCGGGTATGGCTACACCTTC. It is translated as CAISESRDLGYGYTF.

There are a few counts of this clonotype. The chain joins TRBV20-1 to TRBJ1-1; possibly TRBD1 for D (6 bases). Germline CDR1 is DFQATT and CDR2 is SNEGSKA (reference sequence). The CDR3 is 12 residues long. The V end was cut by 1 base, the J end by 9 bases, with 12 bases between. In nucleotides, the CDR3 is TGCAGTGCTAGAGCCGTGGGACAACAAGCTTTCTTT. Amino acids: CSARAVGQQAFF.

This clonotype was detected many times. This chain uses TRBV25-1 with TRBJ1-2, with D possibly TRBD1 on 5 matching bases. CDR1 and CDR2 from the germline V gene are MGHDK and SYGVNS. V gave up 2 bases and J gave up 4 bases, with 11 bases separating them. The CDR3 sequence is 14 residues long. Written as DNA, the CDR3 is TGTGCCAGCAGTGAAGAGGGGTCTTTCTATGGCTACACCTTC. It codes for CASSEEGSFYGYTF.

This chain connects TRBV19 to TRBJ1-4; D gene unclear. CDR1 and CDR2 (germline): LNHDA, SQIVND (reference sequence). The CDR3 has 12 residues. Trimming cost V 7 bases and J 5 bases, with 8 bases left between them. The CDR3, as DNA: TGTGCCAGTATGGAGTACAATGAAAAACTGTTTTTT. Protein: CASMEYNEKLFF. The full variable domain, with the rest looked up from reference TRBV19 and TRBJ1-4, is DGGITQSPKYLFRKEGQNVTLSCEQNLNHDAMYWYRQDPGQGLRLIYYSQIVNDFQKGDIAEGYSVSREKKESFPLTVTSAQKNPTAFYLCASMEYNEKLFFGSGTQLSVL.

The chain links TRBV24-1 to TRBJ1-1; TRBD1 matches at 7 bases. From germline, CDR1 is KGHDR and CDR2 SFDVKD. The length of the CDR3 is 16 residues. V lost 7 bases to trimming and J lost 4 bases; unmatched junction nucleotides: 14. CDR3 protein: CATSSLDGAGGTEAFF. The CDR3 bases are TGTGCCACCAGCAGCTTAGATGGGGCAGGGGGCACTGAAGCTTTCTTT.

This clonotype was counted a few times. The junction does not match germline at one end; this may be a read error. The chain combines TRBV5-1 with TRBJ2-7; 13 positions agree with TRBD2. Germline assignment: CDR1 SGHRS and CDR2 YFSETQ. This CDR3 has 15 amino acids. CDR3 protein: CASGLAGVNTGELYF. In nucleotides, the CDR3 is TGCGCCAGCGGACTAGCGGGGGTGAACACCGGGGAGCTGTACTTC. Supplemented by reference TRBV5-1 and TRBJ2-7, the full variable domain reads KAGVTQTPRYLIKTRGQQVTLSCSPISGHRSVSWYQQTPGQGLQFLFEYFSETQRNKGNFPGRFSGRQFSNSRSEMNVSTLELGDSALYLCASGLAGVNTGELYFGPGTRLTVT.

This clonotype was seen many times. The V gene is TRBV20-1, the J gene TRBJ1-3; D gene ambiguous. V lost 0 bases and J 0 bases, leaving 18 bases between the germline ends. Germline CDR1 DFQATT, CDR2 SNEGSKA (reference sequence). This CDR3 contains 18 residues. DNA for the CDR3: TGCAGTGCTAGAGATAGCACAAGTTTTGGTTACTCTGGAAACACCATATATTTT. Its protein product is CSARDSTSFGYSGNTIYF.